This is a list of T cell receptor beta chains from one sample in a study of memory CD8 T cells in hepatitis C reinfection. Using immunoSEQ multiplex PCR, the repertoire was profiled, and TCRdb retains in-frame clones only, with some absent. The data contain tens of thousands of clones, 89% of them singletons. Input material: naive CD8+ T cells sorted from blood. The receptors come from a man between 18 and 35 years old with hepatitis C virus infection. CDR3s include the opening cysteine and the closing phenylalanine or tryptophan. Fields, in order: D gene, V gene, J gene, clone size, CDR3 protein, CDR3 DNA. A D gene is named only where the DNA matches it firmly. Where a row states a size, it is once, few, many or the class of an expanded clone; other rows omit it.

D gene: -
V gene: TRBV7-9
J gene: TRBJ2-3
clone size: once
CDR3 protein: CASSPGGGGGADTQYF
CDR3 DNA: TGTGCCAGCAGCCCGGGCGGGGGAGGGGGTGCAGATACGCAGTATTTT

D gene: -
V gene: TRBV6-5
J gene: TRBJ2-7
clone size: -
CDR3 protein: CASSYPGEREQYF
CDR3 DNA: TGTGCCAGCAGTTACCCCGGGGAGAGGGAGCAGTACTTC

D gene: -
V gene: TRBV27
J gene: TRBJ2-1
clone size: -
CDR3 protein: CASSLFSAVSYNEQFF
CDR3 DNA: TGTGCCAGCAGTTTATTTTCGGCGGTCTCCTACAATGAGCAGTTCTTC

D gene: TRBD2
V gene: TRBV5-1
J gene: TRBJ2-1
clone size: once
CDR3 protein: CASSYGLALSYNEQFF
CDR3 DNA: TGCGCCAGCAGCTACGGACTAGCCCTCTCCTACAATGAGCAGTTCTTC

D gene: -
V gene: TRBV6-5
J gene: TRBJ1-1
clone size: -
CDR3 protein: CASSYANSGHLTEAFF
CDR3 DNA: TGTGCCAGCAGTTACGCGAACTCGGGACACCTCACTGAAGCTTTCTTT

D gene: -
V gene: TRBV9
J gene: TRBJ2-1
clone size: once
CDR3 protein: CASSAPGRDSHNEQFF
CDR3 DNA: TGTGCCAGCAGCGCCCCCGGCCGAGACAGCCACAATGAGCAGTTCTTC

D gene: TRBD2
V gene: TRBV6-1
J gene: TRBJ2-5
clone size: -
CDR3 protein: CASTLTWGGRGTQYF
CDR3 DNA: TGTGCCAGCACCCTAACCTGGGGGGGGAGGGGGACCCAGTACTTC

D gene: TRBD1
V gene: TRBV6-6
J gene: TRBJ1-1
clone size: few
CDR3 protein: CASSFPGGTEAFF
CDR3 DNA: TGTGCCAGCAGCTTCCCAGGGGGTACTGAAGCTTTCTTT

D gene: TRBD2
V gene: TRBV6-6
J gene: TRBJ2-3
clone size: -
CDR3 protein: CATSLSGGAIDTQYF
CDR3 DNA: TGTGCCACCTCCCTAAGCGGGGGGGCCATAGATACGCAGTATTTT

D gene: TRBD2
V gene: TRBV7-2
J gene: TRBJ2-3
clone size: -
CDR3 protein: CASSLGLAGGRTDTQYF
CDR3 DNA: TGTGCCAGCAGCCTCGGTCTAGCGGGGGGACGGACAGATACACAGTATTTT

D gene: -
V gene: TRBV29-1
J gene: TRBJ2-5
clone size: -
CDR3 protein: CSVDGLGTQITGETQYF
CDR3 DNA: TGCAGCGTTGATGGACTAGGGACACAAATAACAGGGGAGACCCAGTACTTC

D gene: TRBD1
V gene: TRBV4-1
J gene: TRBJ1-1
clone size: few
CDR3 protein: CASSSTGVGTEAFF
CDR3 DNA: TGCGCCAGCAGCTCTACAGGGGTTGGCACTGAAGCTTTCTTT

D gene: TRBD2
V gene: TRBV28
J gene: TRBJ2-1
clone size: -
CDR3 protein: CASSLLLGLAVYNEQFF
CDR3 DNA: TGTGCCAGCAGTTTATTACTGGGACTAGCGGTCTACAATGAGCAGTTCTTC

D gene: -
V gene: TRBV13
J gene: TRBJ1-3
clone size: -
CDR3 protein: CASSPDSGNTIYF
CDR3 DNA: TGTGCCAGCAGCCCAGACTCTGGAAACACCATATATTTT

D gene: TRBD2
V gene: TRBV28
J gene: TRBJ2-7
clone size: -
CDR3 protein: CASSPGLANEQYF
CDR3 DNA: TGTGCCAGCAGTCCGGGACTAGCCAACGAGCAGTACTTC

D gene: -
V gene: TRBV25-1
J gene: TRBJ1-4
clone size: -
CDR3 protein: CASSEGGLEEKLFF
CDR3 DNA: TGTGCCAGCAGTGAAGGGGGACTAGAGGAAAAACTGTTTTTT

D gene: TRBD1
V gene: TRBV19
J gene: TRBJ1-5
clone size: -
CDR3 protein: CASSTQGWDQPQHF
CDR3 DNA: TGTGCCAGTAGCACACAGGGGTGGGATCAGCCCCAGCATTTT

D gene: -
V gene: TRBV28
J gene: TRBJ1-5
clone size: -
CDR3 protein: CASAGRYGVTLSNQPQHF
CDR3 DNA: TGTGCCAGTGCGGGACGGTATGGGGTAACCCTTAGCAATCAGCCCCAGCATTTT

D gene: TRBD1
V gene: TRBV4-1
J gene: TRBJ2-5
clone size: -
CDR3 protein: CASSQDPRGQGREETQYF
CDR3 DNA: TGCGCCAGCAGCCAAGATCCCAGAGGACAGGGGAGGGAAGAGACCCAGTACTTC

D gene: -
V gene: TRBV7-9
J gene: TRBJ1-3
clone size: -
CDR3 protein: CASSLGVERKTGNTIYF
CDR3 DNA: TGTGCCAGCAGCTTAGGTGTGGAGAGGAAAACTGGAAACACCATATATTTT

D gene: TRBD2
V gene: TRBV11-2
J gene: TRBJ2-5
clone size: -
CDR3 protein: CASSFGKAGGQETQYF
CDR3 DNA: TGTGCCAGCAGCTTCGGAAAGGCGGGGGGGCAAGAGACCCAGTACTTC

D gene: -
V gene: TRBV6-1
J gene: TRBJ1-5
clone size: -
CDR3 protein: CASSEGDWPQHF
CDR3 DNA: TGTGCCAGCAGTGAGGGGGACTGGCCCCAGCATTTT

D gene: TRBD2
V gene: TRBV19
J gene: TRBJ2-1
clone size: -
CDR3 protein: CATQTGLAGPEQFF
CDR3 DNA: TGTGCCACCCAGACGGGACTAGCGGGACCAGAGCAGTTCTTC

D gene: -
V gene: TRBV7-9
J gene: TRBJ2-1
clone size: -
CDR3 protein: CASSLVPGYNEQFF
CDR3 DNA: TGTGCCAGCAGCTTAGTTCCGGGCTACAATGAGCAGTTCTTC

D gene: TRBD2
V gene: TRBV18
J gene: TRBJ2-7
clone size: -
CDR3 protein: CASSLLAGGTGEQYF
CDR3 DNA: TGTGCCAGCTCGTTACTAGCGGGAGGAACCGGCGAGCAGTACTTC